A selection of T cell receptor beta chains follows, all from one sample in a study of T cell responses to AZD1222 COVID-19 vaccine. The repertoire was sequenced with immunoSEQ multiplex PCR; TCRdb's copy has only in-frame clones and lacks some. The data hold roughly 28,000 clones, with 85% to 95% observed a single time. The sample was peripheral blood, taken on day 0 of AZD1222 vaccination. All receptors derive from an adult in good health. CDR3s include the opening cysteine and the closing phenylalanine or tryptophan. Clone size is stated in some rows and not others, as once, few, many or a class when expanded.

TRBJ1-2 . TRBV5-1 CASSLGSEGYTF
TRBJ1-1 . TRBV12-3/TRBV12-4 CASRLASTSEAFF
TRBJ1-1 . TRBV6-1 CASSENMNTEAFF
TRBJ2-7 . TRBV7-6 CASSLDRGEYEQYF
TRBJ2-1 . TRBV7-9 CASSLAGFQNQFF
TRBJ1-5 . TRBV19 CASSIRDNNQPQHF
TRBJ1-4 . TRBV5-1 CASSLAGTATNEKLFF
TRBJ1-2 . TRBV6-5 CASSLRQGANYGYTF
TRBJ1-1 . TRBV30 CAGRRGLSRNTEAFF
TRBJ1-2 . TRBV19 CASSISGIYGYTF
TRBJ1-3 . TRBV29-1 CSVSQGNTIYF
TRBJ2-7 . TRBV2 CASSEVQAGEQYF
TRBJ2-7 . TRBV10-3 CAISESDEQYF
TRBJ1-1 . TRBV30 CAWSAGLRNTEAFF
TRBJ1-1 . TRBV19 CASSPQWNTEAFF
TRBJ1-2 . TRBV27 CASSPTRNYGYTF
TRBJ2-7 . TRBV27 CASSLFEDRGPGEQYF
TRBJ2-7 . TRBV27 CASSVLAGEDEQYF
TRBJ1-2 . TRBV12-2 CASRLAPRTFYGYTF
TRBJ2-2 . TRBV30 CAWSRDGTGELFF
TRBJ1-5 . TRBV19 CASSDSAGRQPQHF
TRBJ2-5 once TRBV10-3 CAIKPTTGGGQETQYF
TRBJ1-1 . TRBV4-3 CASSQADRDKAFF
TRBJ2-5 . TRBV6-5 CASSTTGTGRKTQYF
TRBJ1-1 . TRBV7-9 CATTPGSEAFF
TRBJ1-2 . TRBV30 CAWSKPRGSRDTLDYGYTF
TRBJ1-5 once TRBV6-1 CASSGQNGPYSNQPQHF
TRBJ2-1 . TRBV12-3/TRBV12-4 CASRKDRANEQFF
TRBJ1-2 . TRBV11-2 CASSLGPQPGSYGYTF
TRBJ2-7 . TRBV27 CASSFLAGSYEQYF
TRBJ2-5 . TRBV5-1 CASRGGESETQYF
TRBJ2-1 . TRBV29-1 CSVGQQAEQFF
TRBJ2-5 . TRBV7-6 CASSLLLGQTQYF
TRBJ1-1 . TRBV6-5 CASNVPGNTEAFF
TRBJ2-5 . TRBV9 CASSATRDRVLQETQYF
TRBJ1-1 . TRBV6-1 CASSEAPHAEAFF
TRBJ1-3 . TRBV6-5 CASSYSEGTGNTIYF
TRBJ1-5 . TRBV18 CASSPGTGADQPQHF
TRBJ2-7 . TRBV6-5 CASRGGTPYEQYF
TRBJ1-1 . TRBV15 CATGTPNTEAFF
TRBJ1-6 . TRBV4-3 CASSLSWPGGLDSPLHF
TRBJ2-7 . TRBV7-9 CASSRPGQSISYEQYF
TRBJ1-1 . TRBV19 CASSIAPRGPNTEAFF
TRBJ2-1 . TRBV10-3 CAISERGVPYNEQFF